This T cell receptor (beta chain) emerged from a study of response to subunit inactivated influenza vaccine (dated by TCRdb to 2016 to 2019). Turning to the overall study: Deep quantitative profiling of the T cell receptor repertoire was used in the study to follow responses to a trivalent subunit inactivated influenza vaccine.

This clonotype was detected many times. Its antigen is currently not known. No much larger clone is present one base from it, and per-base qualities are unavailable. Results and caveats for the whole study, not just this receptor: It was suggested by the authors that each seasonal influenza vaccination may recruit only a limited number of new T cells.

V gives up 3 bases and J gives up 7 bases, and the segment between their germline ends measures 15 bases. The CDR3 runs 14 amino acids, cysteine and phenylalanine included. The only DNA kept is the CDR3, 42 bases in frame from the first base. Sequences KGHSH (CDR1) and LQKENI (CDR2) are obtained from the germline V gene. Libraries were made using RT-PCR. Sequencing relied on an Illumina HiSeq 2500. TCRdb reprocessed the public reads (quality trimming at Q25 with fastp, clone calling with MiXCR) and kept in-frame beta chains. A single entry per CDR3 protein holds the most common genes and DNA from its merged rows. The sample yields around 470,000 distinct CDR3 sequences; around 7.7% were counted once. Jointly, the top ten make up around 14% of the sample.

The sequence is built from TRBV18 and TRBJ1-1; the D region possibly corresponds to TRBD1 (6 bases align). The sequenced sample was PBMCs from blood, obtained 23 to 25 months after vaccination. This TCR was recovered from a man aged 45-69 years who received an inactivated influenza vaccine. Donor details come from another sample of the same person, matched by shared clones. The CDR3 is CASSPRAGHIEAFF. The DNA sequence reads TGTGCCAGCTCACCGCGAGCGGGACACATTGAAGCTTTCTTT.